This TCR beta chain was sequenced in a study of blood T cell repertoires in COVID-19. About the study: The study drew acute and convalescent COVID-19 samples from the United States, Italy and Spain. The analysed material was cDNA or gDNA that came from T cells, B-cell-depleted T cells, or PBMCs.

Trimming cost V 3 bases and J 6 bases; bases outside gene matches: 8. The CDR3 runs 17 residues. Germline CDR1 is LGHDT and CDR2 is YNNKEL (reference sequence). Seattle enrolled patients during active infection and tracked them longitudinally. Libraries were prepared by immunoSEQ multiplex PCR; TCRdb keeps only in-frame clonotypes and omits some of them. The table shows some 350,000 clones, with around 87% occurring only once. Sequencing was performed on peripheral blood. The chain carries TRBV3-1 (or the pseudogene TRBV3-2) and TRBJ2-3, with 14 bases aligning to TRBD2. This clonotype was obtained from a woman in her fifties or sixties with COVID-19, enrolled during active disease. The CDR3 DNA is TGTGCCAGCAGCCACCTGGGACTAGCGGGGGCCGAGGATACGCAGTATTTT. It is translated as CASSHLGLAGAEDTQYF.